The source of this T cell receptor beta chain is a study of T-cell memory formation after mild COVID-19. Background on the study: The TCR clusters were mostly specific to one donor. Overall study results and limits: Contracting CD8+ clones were enriched in EMRA, CD4+ mainly in CM and EM. Whereas later expanders leaned CD4+, clones contracting day 15 to 85 showed a balanced CD4/CD8 makeup.

cDNA libraries for TCR alpha and TCR beta, carrying sample barcodes and UMIs, came from 5'RACE with constant-segment primers. MiXCR, applied by TCRdb to the 5' RACE reads, yields one record per CDR3 protein. The sample has around 100,000 distinct CDR3 sequences, 11% seen once; the top ten hold approximately 40%. Turning to this clonotype: Its antigen is undetermined.

Trimming took off 3 bases at V and 2 bases at J, with 10 bases between the two ends. CDR1 and CDR2 (germline): SEHNR, FQNEAQ (reference sequence). This CDR3 comprises 14 residues. The clonotype originates from a young man who had mild COVID-19 (a few samples of this study predate the infection). Cell type and time point are not known. Sequencing was performed on PBMCs or a T cell subset sorted from them (not recorded which). The chain employs TRBV7-9 and TRBJ2-5; a weak D match, TRBD2 (5 bases). The CDR3 sequence: CASSLSERQETQYF. CDR3 coding DNA: TGTGCCAGCAGCTTGTCGGAGCGGCAAGAGACCCAGTACTTC.